This T cell receptor beta chain was recorded in a study of T cell responses to AZD1222 COVID-19 vaccine. This CDR3 comprises 14 residues. V was pared by 2 bases and J by 3 bases, with 7 bases between. Per the germline V gene, CDR1 is LGHDT and CDR2 is YNNKEL (reference sequence). The data were produced by immunoSEQ multiplex PCR, yet TCRdb's version contains in-frame clones alone and is incomplete. The sample yields 75,000 to 95,000 clones, roughly 85% seen once. The V and J genes are TRBV3-1 (or the pseudogene TRBV3-2) and TRBJ1-4; D is unclear. This material consisted of peripheral blood, taken 28 days after the second AZD1222 dose. This TCR was sampled from an adult who received the AZD1222 COVID-19 vaccine. CDR3 coding DNA: TGTGCCAGCAGCCAAACAGCGCCTAATGAAAAACTGTTTTTT. Its translation is CASSQTAPNEKLFF.